This T cell receptor beta chain came from a study of cytomegalovirus exposure and HLA in healthy donors. Overall study context: Earlier, 100 million to 130 million unique TCR beta sequences were recovered from 200 million or so T cells by an analysis.

Trimming took 2 bases from V and 2 from J; bases not matched to a gene: 14. CDR3 size: 19 residues. Germline V gives CDR1 MDHEN, CDR2 SYDVKM. The primer mix had 60 Vbeta and 13 Jbeta primers. Method: immunoSEQ multiplex PCR; TCRdb's copy keeps in-frame clones and lacks some. The sample holds 90,000 to 130,000 clones, over 60% seen once. The chain uses TRBV28 and TRBJ2-2; 7 positions match TRBD1. The receptor comes from a man aged 30-40 years in good health and CMV-seropositive. Sequencing was carried out using PBMCs. This chain's CDR3 is CASSLEIFAGTENTGELFF. The CDR3 DNA follows: TGTGCCAGCAGTTTAGAGATTTTCGCCGGGACAGAAAACACCGGGGAGCTGTTTTTT.